Sequencing of this TCR beta chain was carried out in a study of vaccination and CD4 T cells after COVID-19. Sequencing of DNA taken from cultured CD4+ T cells relied on the Oncomine TCR Beta short-read assay. MiXCR was run by TCRdb on the PCR reads, yielding one entry per CDR3 protein. The profile shows 2,500 to 3,500 distinct CDR3 sequences, about two fifths of them singletons. V was trimmed by 4 bases and J by 7 bases, leaving 11 bases between them. This CDR3 is 13 amino acids long. The germline V gene has CDR1 SEHNR and CDR2 FQNEAQ (reference sequence). Treatment described: roughly 10-day PBMC culture with coronavirus spike peptide pools or control peptides (ViraFEST assay). CD4+ T cells of the unexposed donor were collected before the COVID-19 pandemic (2011-2018). Concerning this clonotype: The antigen is not known.

The TCR sequence derives from a human donor in good health. Sequencing input: CD4+ T cells from blood, cultured in vitro. The chain carries TRBV7-9 and TRBJ1-5, with D perhaps TRBD1 (6 bases). CDR3 coding DNA: TGTGCCAGCAGCTCCCGCGGGGGCCAGCCCCAGCATTTT. The encoded protein is CASSSRGGQPQHF.